This T cell receptor beta chain was recorded in a study of blood T cells in healthy people across ages. A second about 7 to 11 cycle PCR used barcoded and J-beta primers. TCRdb re-called the 5' RACE reads with MiXCR, one entry per CDR3 protein. The sample carries around 900,000 distinct CDR3 sequences, under 30% recorded once. The length of the CDR3 is 17 residues. In its sample, this clonotype was seen a few times. A much larger clonotype is one base distant, so this may be a read error. The source is a woman of 80 years or more in good health. Specimen: blood. The J gene is TRBJ2-1, the V gene TRBV12-3 or TRBV12-4; the D call may be TRBD1 or TRBD2 (6 bases each). The J call may be faulty, since TRBJ2-7 better matches the DNA end. The CDR3 loop reads CASSLALKGGGNNEQYF. CDR3 DNA: TGTGCCAGCAGTTTAGCTCTCAAGGGGGGTGGAAACAATGAGCAGTACTTC.